This TCR beta chain was retrieved from a study of blood T cell repertoires in COVID-19. Across the study: From T cells, B-cell-depleted T cells, or PBMCs came the material, which was cDNA or gDNA.

Under the authors' procedure: Using reference gene primer amplification, nucleated cell counts were estimated. Repertoires were generated with immunoSEQ multiplex PCR, while TCRdb's copy carries only in-frame clones and drops some. The V and J calls and clone size come from that table; D and trimming were worked out from the DNA. The sample lists about 59,000 clones, 65% to 80% seen once, with 3.5% in the top ten. Germline V gene lookup returns CDR1 MDHEN and CDR2 SYDVKM. This CDR3 region has 14 residues. This clone was found once. Compared with germline, one end of the junction differs, possibly owing to a read error.

The sequenced sample was peripheral blood. V usage is TRBV28 and J usage is TRBJ2-7, with TRBD2 identical over 14 bases. This receptor was identified in a man in his 60s with acute or convalescent COVID-19. CDR3 residues: CASSSPGLAGERVF. The CDR3 nucleotides are TGTGCCAGCAGTTCGCCGGGACTAGCGGGAGAACGAGTCTTC. The complete variable domain, with remaining parts taken from reference TRBV28 and TRBJ2-7, reads DVKVTQSSRYLVKRTGEKVFLECVQDMDHENMFWYRQDPGLGLRLIYFSYDVKMKEKGDIPEGYSVSREKKERFSLILESASTNQTSMYLCASSSPGLAGERVFGPGTRLTVT.